This T cell receptor beta chain originates from a study of identical twins' blood T cells. This clonotype showed up many times. Germline is not matched at one junction end, which may reflect a read error. This CDR3 is built from 11 residues. The germline V gene has CDR1 WSHSY and CDR2 SAAADI. TCRdb processed the 5' RACE reads anew with MiXCR; each CDR3 protein has one entry. The sample lists 300,000 to 400,000 distinct CDR3 sequences, roughly 30% occurring once. The sequence derives from a woman aged 18 to 55 in good health. Sequenced sample: PBMCs. The V gene is TRBV10-2, the J gene TRBJ1-1; the D gene is possibly TRBD1 (6 bases). CDR3: CANSSGVEAFF. The CDR3 DNA reads as TGCGCCAACAGTTCAGGGGTTGAAGCTTTCTTT.